This TCR beta chain was captured in a study of blood T cell repertoires in COVID-19. How the authors handled the data: Amplification from reference gene primers served as the basis for estimated nucleated cell counts. Produced via immunoSEQ multiplex PCR; TCRdb's table is partial and in-frame only. That table gives V, J and clone size, and the DNA gave D and trimming. The sample holds roughly 260,000 clones, about 88% seen once. This clone was counted many times. Per the germline V gene, CDR1 is MNHNS and CDR2 is SASEGT. This CDR3 region has 16 residues. J was trimmed by 4 bases and V by 4 bases; bases with no gene match: 6.

The sequence was collected from a man aged 60 to 69 who had recovered from COVID-19. Sequenced material: peripheral blood. This chain links TRBV6-1 with TRBJ2-2; the match to TRBD2 covers 10 bases. DNA of the CDR3: TGTGCCAGCAGTGTGTCTAGCGGGGGTTTCACCGGGGAGCTGTTTTTT. Translating gives CASSVSSGGFTGELFF.